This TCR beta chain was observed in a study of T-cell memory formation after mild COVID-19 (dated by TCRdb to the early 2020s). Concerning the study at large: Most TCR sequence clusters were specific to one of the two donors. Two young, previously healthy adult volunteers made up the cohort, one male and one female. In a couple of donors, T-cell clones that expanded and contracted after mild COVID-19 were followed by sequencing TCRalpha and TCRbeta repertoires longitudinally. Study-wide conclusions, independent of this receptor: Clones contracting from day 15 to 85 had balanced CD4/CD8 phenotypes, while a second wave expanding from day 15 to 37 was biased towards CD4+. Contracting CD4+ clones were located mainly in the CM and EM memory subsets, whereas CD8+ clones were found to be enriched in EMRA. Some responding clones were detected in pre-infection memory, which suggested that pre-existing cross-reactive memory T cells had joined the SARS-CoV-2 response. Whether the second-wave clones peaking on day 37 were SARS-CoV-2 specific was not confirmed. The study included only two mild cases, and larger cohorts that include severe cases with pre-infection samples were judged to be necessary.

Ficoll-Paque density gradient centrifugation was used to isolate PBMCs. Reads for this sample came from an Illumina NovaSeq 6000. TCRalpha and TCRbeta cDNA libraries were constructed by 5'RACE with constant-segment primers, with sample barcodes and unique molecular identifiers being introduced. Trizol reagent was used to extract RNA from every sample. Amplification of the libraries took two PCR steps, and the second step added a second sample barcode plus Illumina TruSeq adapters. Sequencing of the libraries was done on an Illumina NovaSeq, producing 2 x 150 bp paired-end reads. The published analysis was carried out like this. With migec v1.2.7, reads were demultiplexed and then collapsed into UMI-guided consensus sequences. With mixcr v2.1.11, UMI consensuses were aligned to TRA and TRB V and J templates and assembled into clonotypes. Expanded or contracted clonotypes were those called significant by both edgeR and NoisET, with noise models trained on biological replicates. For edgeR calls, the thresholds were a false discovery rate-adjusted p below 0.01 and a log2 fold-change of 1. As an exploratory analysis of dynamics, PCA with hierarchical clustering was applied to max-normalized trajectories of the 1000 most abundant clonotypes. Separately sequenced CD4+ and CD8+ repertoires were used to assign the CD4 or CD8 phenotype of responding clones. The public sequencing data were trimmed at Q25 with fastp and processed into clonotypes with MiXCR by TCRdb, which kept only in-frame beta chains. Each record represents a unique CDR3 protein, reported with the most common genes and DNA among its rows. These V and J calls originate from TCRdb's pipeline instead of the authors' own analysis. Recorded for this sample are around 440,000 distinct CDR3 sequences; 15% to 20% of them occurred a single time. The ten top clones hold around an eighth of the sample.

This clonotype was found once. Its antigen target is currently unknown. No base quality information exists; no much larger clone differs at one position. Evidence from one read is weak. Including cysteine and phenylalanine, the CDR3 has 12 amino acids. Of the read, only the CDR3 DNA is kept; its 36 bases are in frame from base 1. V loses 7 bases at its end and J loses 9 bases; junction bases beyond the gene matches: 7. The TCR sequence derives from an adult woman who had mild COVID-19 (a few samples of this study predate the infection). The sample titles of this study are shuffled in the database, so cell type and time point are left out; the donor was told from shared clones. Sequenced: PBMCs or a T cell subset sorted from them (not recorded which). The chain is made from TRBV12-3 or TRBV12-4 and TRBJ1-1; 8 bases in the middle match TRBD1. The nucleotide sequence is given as TGTGCCAGCAACCACCAGGGGGCTAAAGCTTTCTTT. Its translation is CASNHQGAKAFF.